In its sample, the clone carrying this T cell receptor beta chain was seen a few times. Its specificity is unknown. Through a sample-barcoded 5' primer and a J-beta primer mix, a second PCR was run for roughly 6 to 11 cycles. TCRdb re-derived calls from the 5' RACE reads in MiXCR, one entry per CDR3 protein. The data contain around 1,900,000 distinct CDR3 sequences, approximately 39% of them seen just once; the ten biggest clones take up 20% to 25%. The entry originates in a study of blood T cells in healthy people across ages. Study context: Using template switching, researchers captured about one barcoded beta molecule for each two T cells. Points from the study as a whole: PBMC samples, being unsorted, prevented any conclusive comparison of naive and antigen-experienced cells. Long-lived donors exceeded aged donors in naive CD4+ cells and diversity.

This CDR3 is built from 15 residues. The germline V gene encodes CDR1 SGHTA and CDR2 FQGTGA. The J segment lost 5 bases and the V segment lost 3 bases, leaving 8 bases of the junction unmatched. The sequenced material came from blood. The chain combines TRBV7-3 with TRBJ2-7; TRBD1 matches 9 bases. This TCR was recovered from a human donor in good health. The CDR3 is CASSLFGTGSNEQYF. CDR3 DNA: TGTGCCAGCAGCTTGTTTGGGACAGGGAGCAACGAGCAGTACTTC. The variable domain in full, completed from reference TRBV7-3 and TRBJ2-7, reads GAGVSQTPSNKVTEKGKYVELRCDPISGHTALYWYRQSLGQGPEFLIYFQGTGAADDSGLPNDRFFAVRPEGSVSTLKIQRTERGDSAVYLCASSLFGTGSNEQYFGPGTRLTVT.